These 22 T cell receptor beta chains were sequenced from one sample in a study of identical twins. TCRdb reprocessed the 5' RACE reads via MiXCR and lists one record per CDR3 protein. This sample yields around 490,000 distinct CDR3 sequences, of which around 15% are seen a single time; roughly 0.44% belongs to the top ten. These records were also assigned to another study, of yellow fever vaccine responses in identical twins.

Sequenced sample: CD4+ T cells sorted from blood. The receptor set was obtained from a woman under 30 in good health.

The rearrangement joins TRBV25-1 to TRBJ1-1; D remains unclear. CDR3 length: 14 residues. Germline-derived CDR1 and CDR2 are MGHDK and SYGVNS. V lost 3 bases to trimming and J lost 7 bases, with 15 bases between them. DNA for the CDR3: TGTGCCAGCAGTGACGGTCAGGTCACCGGTGAAGCTTTCTTT. Amino acid sequence: CASSDGQVTGEAFF.

The J gene is TRBJ2-3, the V gene TRBV2, with 11 positions matching TRBD2. In germline, CDR1 is SNHLY, CDR2 FYNNEI. The CDR3 contains 17 residues. J lost 2 bases, V lost 0 bases, and 4 bases had no gene match. CDR3 nucleotides: TGTGCCAGCAGTGAAGCCCGGACTAGCGGGCACACAGATACGCAGTATTTT. It translates to CASSEARTSGHTDTQYF.

The chain combines TRBV3-1 with TRBJ2-2; 8 nucleotides agree with TRBD2. V shed 1 base and J 1 base; nucleotides not matched to a gene: 2. The CDR3 runs to 16 residues. Per germline, CDR1 LGHDT and CDR2 YNNKEL (reference sequence). CDR3 bases: TGTGCCAGCAGCCAAGGAGGGACTAGGAACACCGGGGAGCTGTTTTTT. This gives the protein CASSQGGTRNTGELFF.

The rearrangement joins TRBV19 to TRBJ2-1, with 8 bases fitting TRBD2. The CDR3 sequence is 16 residues long. The trim removed 7 bases at V and 0 bases at J, leaving 8 bases unmatched. Germline CDR1 LNHDA, CDR2 SQIVND (reference sequence). CDR3 residues: CASTHGGGRSYNEQFF. Written as DNA, the CDR3 is TGTGCCAGTACCCACGGGGGGGGGCGCTCCTACAATGAGCAGTTCTTC.

The V call is TRBV6-1, the J call TRBJ1-2; 7 positions match TRBD1. CDR3 length: 14 amino acids. V was clipped by 8 bases and J by 2 bases; unmatched bases: 8. Germline V gives CDR1 MNHNS, CDR2 SASEGT. The CDR3 spells CASAGQAGNYGYTF. The CDR3 DNA is TGTGCCAGCGCAGGACAGGCGGGAAACTATGGCTACACCTTC.

This sequence joins TRBV6-5 and TRBJ1-5, with TRBD1 matching 7 bases. Per germline, CDR1 MNHEY and CDR2 SVGAGI. The junction had 9 bases not matched to a gene; V was cut back by 4 bases and J by 6 bases. This CDR3 contains 15 residues. The chain's CDR3 is CASSSSIQGRQPQHF. CDR3 nucleotide sequence: TGTGCCAGCAGTTCATCAATACAGGGGCGTCAGCCCCAGCATTTT.

This clonotype was observed a handful of times. This chain links TRBV10-2 with TRBJ2-2, with D uncertain. Germline-derived CDR1 and CDR2 are WSHSY and SAAADI. The CDR3 length is 12 residues. V lost 8 bases and J 7 bases, leaving 11 bases between the germline ends. Here the CDR3 reads CASLSTIGELFF. The DNA of the CDR3 is TGCGCCAGCCTCAGTACAATCGGGGAGCTGTTTTTT.

The table lists this clonotype with a few counts. The genes are TRBV12-3 or TRBV12-4 and TRBJ2-5; TRBD1 matches at 8 bases. V lost 6 bases and J lost 5; bases outside the gene matches: 2. The CDR3 contains 12 residues. Here the CDR3 reads CASRRQGETQYF. The CDR3 DNA follows: TGTGCCAGCAGACGACAGGGGGAGACCCAGTACTTC.

The chain links TRBV20-1 to TRBJ2-2; no firm D call. Trimming stripped 1 base from V and 4 bases from J, with 10 bases between. The CDR3 sequence is 14 residues long. Germline CDR1 DFQATT, CDR2 SNEGSKA (reference sequence). Here the CDR3 reads CSARGLGSTGELFF. CDR3 coding DNA: TGCAGTGCTAGAGGCCTGGGGTCCACCGGGGAGCTGTTTTTT.

J is TRBJ2-5 and V is TRBV20-1; 10 bases are a match to TRBD1. After removal of 8 bases from V and 5 bases from J, the junction contained 11 bases not matched to a gene. The CDR3 is 14 residues long. Germline V lookup: CDR1 DFQATT, CDR2 SNEGSKA (reference sequence). The DNA of the CDR3 is TGCAGTCCCGGACAGGGGGGACCTAGGGAGACCCAGTACTTC. As protein: CSPGQGGPRETQYF.

The genes are TRBV3-1 and TRBJ2-1; TRBD2 might be the D (7 bases). Looked up from germline, CDR1 is LGHDT and CDR2 is YNNKEL (reference sequence). CDR3 length: 15 amino acids. V was cut by 0 bases and J by 9 bases, with 15 bases left in between. As DNA, the CDR3 is TGTGCCAGCAGCCAAGATAGGGAGGGGGTGCGTGAGCAGTTCTTC. Its protein product is CASSQDREGVREQFF.

V and J are TRBV18 and TRBJ2-7, with TRBD1 matching 7 bases. V shed 8 bases, J shed 7 bases, and the junction held 14 bases outside the gene matches. The CDR3 consists of 14 residues. The germline V gene encodes CDR1 KGHSH and CDR2 LQKENI. CDR3 coding DNA: TGTGCCAGCCGTCAATCGACAGGGTCGGGAGAGCAGTACTTC. Its protein is CASRQSTGSGEQYF. The whole variable domain, remainder taken from reference TRBV18 and TRBJ2-7, is NAGVMQNPRHLVRRRGQEARLRCSPMKGHSHVYWYRQLPEEGLKFMVYLQKENIIDESGMPKERFSAEFPKEGPSILRIQQVVRGDSAAYFCASRQSTGSGEQYFGPGTRLTVT.

This clonotype was recorded a few times. The V and J genes are TRBV6-2 or TRBV6-3 and TRBJ2-3; no definite D call. V was shortened by 2 bases and J by 0 bases, with 9 bases between the two germline ends. The CDR3 totals 15 residues. Per germline, CDR1 MNHEY and CDR2 SVGEGT. In DNA form, the CDR3 reads TGTGCCAGCAGTTACGGAACGCTGAGCACAGATACGCAGTATTTT. Translated, it gives CASSYGTLSTDTQYF.

A few counts support this clonotype. The chain combines TRBV6-5 with TRBJ1-1; the D is unclear. Germline CDR1 is MNHEY and CDR2 is SVGAGI. The V end lost 2 bases, the J end lost 10 bases, and 11 bases lay between the germline ends. There are 12 residues in the CDR3. The CDR3 region has the DNA TGTGCCAGCAGTTACAAGGGAAGGGCAGCTTTCTTT. This codes for CASSYKGRAAFF.

The CDR3 region is CSARDPGASSYNEQFF. CDR3 nucleotide sequence: TGCAGTGCTAGAGATCCGGGGGCGAGCTCCTACAATGAGCAGTTCTTC. The J gene is TRBJ2-1, the V gene TRBV20-1; D tentatively reads TRBD1 or TRBD2 (6 bases each). The CDR3 totals 16 residues. Germline CDR1 DFQATT, CDR2 SNEGSKA (reference sequence). With 0 bases removed from V and 0 bases from J, the gap between germline ends came to 12 bases.

CDR3 protein: CASSLFFQRASNTGELFF. DNA of the CDR3: TGTGCCAGCAGCTTATTTTTCCAGCGGGCTTCGAACACCGGGGAGCTGTTTTTT. This sequence joins TRBV11-2 and TRBJ2-2; weak D call: TRBD2 (6 bases). Germline CDR1 is SGHAT and CDR2 is FQNNGV. Trimming cost V 2 bases and J 0 bases, with 16 bases left between them. The CDR3 spans 18 residues.

The V call is TRBV2, the J call TRBJ1-2, with D uncertain. This CDR3 spans 12 amino acids. Trimming removed 3 bases from V and 4 bases from J, with 6 bases in between. From germline, CDR1 is SNHLY and CDR2 FYNNEI. CDR3 in amino acids: CASSDPTYGYTF. The CDR3 nucleotides read TGTGCCAGCAGTGATCCCACCTATGGCTACACCTTC.

V gene TRBV4-2 combines with J gene TRBJ1-1; TRBD1 might be the D (6 bases). This CDR3 contains 17 residues. The V and J ends lost 1 base and 4 bases respectively, with 19 bases between them. Germline loops: CDR1 LGHNA, CDR2 YNFKEQ. Written as DNA, the CDR3 is TGTGCCAGCAGCCAAGGTACCACAGGGATTGAAGGCACTGAAGCTTTCTTT. This gives the protein CASSQGTTGIEGTEAFF.

This clonotype was recorded a few times. This chain connects TRBV10-3 to TRBJ1-1; D gene uncertain. Trimming removed 1 base from V and 11 bases from J, with 11 bases in between. The germline CDR1 and CDR2 sequences are ENHRY and SYGVKD. This CDR3 has 12 amino acids. CDR3 sequence: CAISELSRVAFF. In DNA, the CDR3 is TGTGCCATCAGTGAGTTGAGCCGAGTTGCTTTCTTT.

The chain recombines TRBV20-1 with TRBJ2-7; 8 bases align to TRBD2. From germline, CDR1 is DFQATT and CDR2 SNEGSKA (reference sequence). The CDR3 runs 14 residues. V gave up 5 bases and J gave up 7 bases; unmatched junction bases: 13. CDR3 coding DNA: TGCAGTGCTTCAACGCCGCTAGCGGGCCCTGAGCAGTACTTC. Protein product: CSASTPLAGPEQYF.

This clonotype was seen at least ten times. This chain connects TRBV29-1 to TRBJ2-1, with D uncertain. The germline V gene has CDR1 SQVTM and CDR2 ANQGSEA. The CDR3 runs 15 residues. V lost 0 bases, J lost 4 bases, and 13 bases lay in between. The CDR3 loop reads CSVEDLGSPYNEQFF. CDR3 in DNA: TGCAGCGTTGAAGATCTAGGGTCGCCTTACAATGAGCAGTTCTTC.

Many counts were recorded for this clonotype. The chain uses TRBV6-2 or TRBV6-3 and TRBJ2-5, with TRBD2 matching 13 bases. Germline V gene sequence: CDR1 MNHEY, CDR2 SVGEGT. The CDR3 consists of 17 residues. V dropped 5 bases and J dropped 1; count of bases not matched to a gene: 7. This CDR3 is CASSRRLAGGFQETQYF. In DNA, the CDR3 is TGTGCCAGCAGTCGCAGACTAGCGGGGGGCTTCCAAGAGACCCAGTACTTC.